A single count supports the clone carrying this T cell receptor beta chain. As yet, its antigen is unknown. This entry belongs to a study of CD8 T cells in ankylosing spondylitis. Study findings and constraints: Clones tied to disease were said to be significantly enriched in matched ankylosing spondylitis synovial fluid. Within ankylosing spondylitis blood, a TCR beta motif made up of under 10 highly homologous variants appeared to be characteristic. Some motif variants were previously reported in reactive arthritis synovial fluid and blood.

Making use of molecular barcodes, quantitative 5'-RACE generated TCR beta libraries. TCRdb reprocessed the 5' RACE reads with MiXCR, giving one entry per CDR3 protein. The table records about 360,000 distinct CDR3 sequences, 20% to 25% of them present only once. V was pared by 4 bases and J by 5 bases, with 12 bases between. The CDR3 extends over 14 amino acids. The germline CDR1 and CDR2 sequences are SGHDT and YYEEEE. The sequenced material came from blood, either unsorted or a sorted T cell fraction (not recorded which). This sequence joins TRBV5-6 and TRBJ2-2; D unresolved. The TCR comes from a male donor with ankylosing spondylitis or in good health (not recorded which). DNA of the CDR3: TGTGCCAGCAGCCCCTACCTCGGGACCGGGGAGCTGTTTTTT. It yields the protein CASSPYLGTGELFF.